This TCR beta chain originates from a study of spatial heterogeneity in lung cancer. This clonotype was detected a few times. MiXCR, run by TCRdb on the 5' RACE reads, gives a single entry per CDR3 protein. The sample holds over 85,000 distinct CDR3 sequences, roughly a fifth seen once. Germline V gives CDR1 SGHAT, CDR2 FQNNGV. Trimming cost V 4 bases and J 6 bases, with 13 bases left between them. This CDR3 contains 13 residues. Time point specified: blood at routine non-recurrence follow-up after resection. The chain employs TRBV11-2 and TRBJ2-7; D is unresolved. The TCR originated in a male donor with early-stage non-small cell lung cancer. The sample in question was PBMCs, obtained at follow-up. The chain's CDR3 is CASSSAAVGEQYV. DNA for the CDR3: TGTGCCAGCAGCTCAGCTGCCGTAGGCGAGCAGTACGTC.